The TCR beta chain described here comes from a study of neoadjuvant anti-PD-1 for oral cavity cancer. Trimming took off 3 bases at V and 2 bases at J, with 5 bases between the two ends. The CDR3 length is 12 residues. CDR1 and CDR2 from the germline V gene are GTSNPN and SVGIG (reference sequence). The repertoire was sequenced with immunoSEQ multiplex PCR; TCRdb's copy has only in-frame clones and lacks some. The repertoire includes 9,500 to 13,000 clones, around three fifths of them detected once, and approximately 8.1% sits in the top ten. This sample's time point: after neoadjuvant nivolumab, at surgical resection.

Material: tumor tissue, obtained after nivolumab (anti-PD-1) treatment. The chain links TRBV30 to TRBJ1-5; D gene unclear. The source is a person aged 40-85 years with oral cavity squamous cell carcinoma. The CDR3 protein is CAWSQGNQPQHF. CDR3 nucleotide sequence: TGTGCCTGGAGCCAGGGCAATCAGCCCCAGCATTTT.